Listed here are 27 T cell receptor beta chains from one sample, sequenced in a study of T cell changes during pregnancy in multiple sclerosis. Some clones are missing from TCRdb's copy, which holds only in-frame ones; the method was immunoSEQ multiplex PCR. The data contain tens of thousands of clones, over 75% of them singletons. Sample: CD4+ T cells from peripheral blood mononuclear cells, taken before pregnancy. All receptors derive from a female donor with multiple sclerosis, enrolled in a pregnancy study.

The sample holds one count of this clone. V usage is TRBV19 and J usage is TRBJ2-7, with TRBD1 as a possible D gene (6 bases). The CDR3 covers 14 residues. Trimming removed 3 bases at V and 3 bases at J, with 12 bases between. Germline V gene lookup returns CDR1 LNHDA and CDR2 SQIVND (reference sequence). CDR3 DNA: TGTGCCAGTAGTATTAGGGACATGGACTACGAGCAGTACTTC. It translates to CASSIRDMDYEQYF. Full variable domain (remainder filled in from reference TRBV19 and TRBJ2-7): DGGITQSPKYLFRKEGQNVTLSCEQNLNHDAMYWYRQDPGQGLRLIYYSQIVNDFQKGDIAEGYSVSREKKESFPLTVTSAQKNPTAFYLCASSIRDMDYEQYFGPGTRLTVT.

The J gene is TRBJ2-3, the V gene TRBV19, with 13 nucleotides matching TRBD2. Per germline, CDR1 LNHDA and CDR2 SQIVND (reference sequence). This CDR3 comprises 18 residues. V shed 1 base, J shed 5 bases, and the junction held 9 bases outside the gene matches. CDR3 loop: CASSIVSTSGGRVDTQYF. CDR3 nucleotides: TGTGCCAGTAGTATAGTGTCGACTAGCGGGGGGAGGGTAGATACGCAGTATTTT.

The chain recombines TRBV7-9 with TRBJ1-2, with TRBD1 matching over 7 bases. The junction had 6 bases not matched to a gene; V was cut back by 4 bases and J by 1 base. The CDR3 runs 15 residues. The germline CDR1 and CDR2 sequences are SEHNR and FQNEAQ (reference sequence). CDR3 in amino acids: CASSYTRQGNYGYTF. In nucleotides, the CDR3 is TGTGCCAGCAGCTACACCCGACAGGGTAACTATGGCTACACCTTC.

A note on this clone: Other DNA sequences of this sample code for an identical CDR3. The chain combines TRBV7-3 with TRBJ2-5; maybe TRBD2 (6 bases). V gave up 3 bases and J gave up 5 bases, with 10 bases separating them. From germline, CDR1 is SGHTA and CDR2 FQGTGA. CDR3 length: 13 residues. The CDR3 is CASSLRGTETQYF. In DNA form, the CDR3 reads TGTGCCAGCAGCTTGCGGGGCACGGAGACCCAGTACTTC. The whole variable domain, remainder taken from reference TRBV7-3 and TRBJ2-5, is GAGVSQTPSNKVTEKGKYVELRCDPISGHTALYWYRQSLGQGPEFLIYFQGTGAADDSGLPNDRFFAVRPEGSVSTLKIQRTERGDSAVYLCASSLRGTETQYFGPGTRLLVL.

The chain couples TRBV6-5 to TRBJ2-1, with 7 bases aligning to TRBD1. The CDR3 contains 14 residues. V trimming: 0 bases; J trimming: 4 bases; junction bases outside the gene matches: 0. Germline loops: CDR1 MNHEY, CDR2 SVGAGI. The DNA of the CDR3 is TGTGCCAGCAGTTACTCCAGGGGGTACAATGAGCAGTTCTTC. It encodes CASSYSRGYNEQFF.

The chain couples TRBV19 to TRBJ2-7; tentatively, D is TRBD1 (6 bases). This CDR3 has 12 amino acids. Germline V CDR1 and CDR2: LNHDA, SQIVND (reference sequence). Deletions cut 6 bases from V and 5 bases from J, with 11 bases between. The CDR3 sequence is CASSPPGDEQYF. Here the CDR3 DNA reads TGTGCCAGTAGCCCCCCAGGGGACGAGCAGTACTTC.

The chain uses TRBV30 and TRBJ1-2; 9 nucleotides align to TRBD1. The CDR3 is 15 residues long. The V segment lost 0 bases and the J segment 5 bases; nucleotides outside the gene matches: 7. Germline assignment: CDR1 GTSNPN and CDR2 SVGIG (reference sequence). CDR3 protein: CAWSVTGTGKYGYTF. CDR3 DNA: TGTGCCTGGAGTGTGACCGGGACAGGGAAATATGGCTACACCTTC.

This clone was seen only a few times. The J gene is TRBJ1-5, the V gene TRBV7-8, with 9 bases aligning to TRBD1. CDR1 SGHVS and CDR2 FQNEAQ come from the germline V gene. The CDR3 is 16 amino acids. The V gene end was trimmed by 3 bases and the J gene end by 3 bases; junction bases not matched to a gene: 6. The CDR3 is CASSLRQGVFNQPQHF. CDR3 nucleotides: TGTGCCAGCAGCTTGAGACAGGGGGTGTTCAATCAGCCCCAGCATTTT. Together with reference TRBV7-8 and TRBJ1-5, the CDR3 gives the full variable domain: GAGVSQSPRYKVAKRGQDVALRCDPISGHVSLFWYQQALGQGPEFLTYFQNEAQLDKSGLPSDRFFAERPEGSVSTLKIQRTQQEDSAVYLCASSLRQGVFNQPQHFGDGTRLSIL.

The chain has TRBV28 and TRBJ1-1; D is uncertain. Trimming removed 4 bases at V and 8 bases at J, with 11 bases between. There are 12 residues in the CDR3. Germline V gives CDR1 MDHEN, CDR2 SYDVKM. CDR3 sequence (DNA): TGTGCCAGCAGTTCGTCCCTTCTAGAAGCTTTCTTT. It codes for CASSSSLLEAFF.

The chain couples TRBV6-5 to TRBJ1-4; maybe TRBD1 (5 bases). In germline, CDR1 is MNHEY, CDR2 SVGAGI. This CDR3 has 15 residues. With 6 bases removed from V and 1 base from J, the gap between germline ends came to 12 bases. CDR3 loop: CASRPTGLTNEKLFF. Written as DNA, the CDR3 is TGTGCCAGCAGGCCTACAGGTCTAACTAATGAAAAACTGTTTTTT.

The chain is built from TRBV4-1 and TRBJ2-3; the match to TRBD2 covers 7 bases. Germline V CDR1 and CDR2: MGHRA, YSYEKL. The CDR3 spans 15 residues. Trimming at V came to 3 bases and at J to 9 bases, leaving 12 bases not matched to a gene. The CDR3 DNA reads TGCGCCAGCAGCCAGGCGGGAGAGTGGCGGGGGACGCAGTATTTT. Protein: CASSQAGEWRGTQYF.

This clone was seen a handful of times. The chain recombines TRBV27 with TRBJ2-7; 10 positions match TRBD2. CDR3 size: 16 residues. Germline assignment: CDR1 MNHEY and CDR2 SMNVEV (reference sequence). V shed 4 bases and J 3 bases; nucleotides not matched to a gene: 9. The CDR3 nucleotides are TGTGCCAGCAGTTCTCTCACTAGCGGGGCCGGCTACGAGCAGTACTTC. Amino acids: CASSSLTSGAGYEQYF.

The genes are TRBV7-2 and TRBJ2-3; TRBD2 agrees at 14 bases. Unmatched junction bases numbered 2, after V lost 3 bases and J lost 3 bases. Germline V CDR1 and CDR2: SGHTA, FQGNSA. The CDR3 consists of 16 residues. The CDR3 is CASSFGLAGGTDTQYF. CDR3 in DNA: TGTGCCAGCAGCTTTGGACTAGCGGGGGGAACAGATACGCAGTATTTT.

V gene TRBV5-4 combines with J gene TRBJ1-1, with unresolved D. The germline V gene encodes CDR1 SGHNT and CDR2 YYREEE (reference sequence). The CDR3 is 18 amino acids. V lost 4 bases, J lost 3 bases, and 25 bases lay in between. The CDR3 here is CASSRLENRAASDTEAFF. CDR3 nucleotide sequence: TGTGCCAGCAGCCGCTTGGAAAATCGAGCCGCGAGCGACACTGAAGCTTTCTTT.

The DNA for the CDR3 is TGTGCCAGCAGCTCCGGGACAGGGGGCCAAGAGACCCAGTACTTC. This codes for CASSSGTGGQETQYF. The chain has TRBV7-2 and TRBJ2-5, with 11 bases fitting TRBD1. Trimming took 4 bases from V and 1 from J; bases not matched to a gene: 2. The CDR3 loop spans 15 amino acids. Germline CDR1 SGHTA, CDR2 FQGNSA. The complete variable domain, with remaining parts taken from reference TRBV7-2 and TRBJ2-5, reads GAGVSQSPSNKVTEKGKDVELRCDPISGHTALYWYRQSLGQGLEFLIYFQGNSAPDKSGLPSDRFSAERTGGSVSTLTIQRTQQEDSAVYLCASSSGTGGQETQYFGPGTRLLVL.

This chain uses TRBV28 with TRBJ2-7; TRBD2 matches at 10 bases. V was pared by 7 bases and J by 2 bases, with 5 bases of the junction left unmatched. The CDR3 is made up of 14 amino acids. The V gene's germline CDR1 is MDHEN and CDR2 SYDVKM. CDR3 protein: CASTLSGRPYEQYF. The CDR3 region has the DNA TGTGCCAGCACCCTTAGCGGGAGGCCCTACGAGCAGTACTTC.

The chain uses TRBV7-8 and TRBJ2-1; 11 bases line up with TRBD2. Germline lookup yields CDR1 SGHVS and CDR2 FQNEAQ. The ends lost 5 bases at V and 7 bases at J; junction bases unmatched: 13. The CDR3 is 17 residues long. This CDR3 is CASSPRLAGGVVNEQFF. CDR3 nucleotide sequence: TGTGCCAGCAGCCCCCGGCTAGCGGGGGGCGTCGTTAATGAGCAGTTCTTC.

This chain's CDR3 is CASSYSIGRGDEKLFF. In DNA, the CDR3 is TGTGCCAGCAGTTACTCGATTGGGAGGGGGGATGAAAAACTGTTTTTT. The genes are TRBV6-6 and TRBJ1-4, with a tentative D call TRBD1 (6 bases). The CDR3 spans 16 residues. Germline values: CDR1 MNHNY, CDR2 SVGAGI (reference sequence). Trimming took off 0 bases at V and 6 bases at J, with 14 bases between the two ends.

The gene calls are TRBV9 and TRBJ1-3, with 7 bases identical to TRBD1. V lost 3 bases to trimming and J lost 0 bases; unmatched junction nucleotides: 0. Germline assignment: CDR1 SGDLS and CDR2 YYNGEE. CDR3 length: 14 amino acids. This CDR3 reads CASSGQGSGNTIYF. The CDR3, as DNA: TGTGCCAGCAGCGGACAGGGCTCTGGAAACACCATATATTTT.

The chain is built from TRBV11-2 and TRBJ2-7; the D gene is possibly TRBD1 (6 bases). V lost 5 bases and J lost 2, with 22 bases in between. The CDR3 is 17 amino acids. Germline CDR1 and CDR2: SGHAT and FQNNGV. CDR3 sequence reads: CASSLINYRGTTYEQYF. CDR3 in DNA: TGTGCCAGCAGCCTAATTAATTACAGAGGGACAACCTACGAGCAGTACTTC. The variable domain in full, completed from reference TRBV11-2 and TRBJ2-7, reads EAGVAQSPRYKIIEKRQSVAFWCNPISGHATLYWYQQILGQGPKLLIQFQNNGVVDDSQLPKDRFSAERLKGVDSTLKIQPAKLEDSAVYLCASSLINYRGTTYEQYFGPGTRLTVT.

This chain joins TRBV10-1 and TRBJ2-7; 12 bases are shared with TRBD2. CDR3 length equals 17 residues. Trimming cost V 1 base and J 6 bases; bases outside gene matches: 10. The germline V gene encodes CDR1 WNHNN and CDR2 SYGVQD (reference sequence). The CDR3 sequence is CASSEYRLAGGPGEQYF. Written as DNA, the CDR3 is TGCGCCAGCAGTGAGTACCGTCTAGCGGGAGGGCCGGGCGAGCAGTACTTC.

The V call is TRBV25-1, the J call TRBJ2-1; the match to TRBD2 covers 7 bases. The V segment lost 4 bases and the J segment 4 bases; nucleotides outside the gene matches: 13. CDR3 length equals 17 residues. CDR1 MGHDK and CDR2 SYGVNS come from the germline V gene. DNA of the CDR3: TGTGCCAGCAGTGGGGGCTGGCGGGAGCCATTTTACAATGAGCAGTTCTTC. It is translated as CASSGGWREPFYNEQFF.

The rearrangement uses TRBV2 and TRBJ2-7; TRBD1 aligns across 8 bases. This CDR3 has 15 amino acids. V gave up 7 bases and J gave up 0 bases; unmatched junction bases: 8. Per germline, CDR1 SNHLY and CDR2 FYNNEI. The CDR3 here is CASKNTGGSSYEQYF. As DNA, the CDR3 is TGTGCCAGCAAAAATACAGGGGGAAGCTCCTACGAGCAGTACTTC. Based on the CDR3 plus reference TRBV2 and TRBJ2-7, the full variable domain is EPEVTQTPSHQVTQMGQEVILRCVPISNHLYFYWYRQILGQKVEFLVSFYNNEISEKSEIFDDQFSVERPDGSNFTLKIRSTKLEDSAMYFCASKNTGGSSYEQYFGPGTRLTVT.

J is TRBJ2-7 and V is TRBV28; TRBD2 aligns across 9 bases. The J segment lost 1 base and the V segment lost 2 bases, leaving 15 bases of the junction unmatched. In germline, CDR1 is MDHEN, CDR2 SYDVKM. The CDR3 has 19 residues. The CDR3 sequence: CASSLDFAGYSGRSYEQYF. CDR3 DNA: TGTGCCAGCAGTTTAGATTTCGCTGGTTATAGCGGGAGATCCTACGAGCAGTACTTC.

Of note for this clone: One end of the junction varies from germline; a read error may be responsible. J is TRBJ2-7 and V is TRBV7-7; a weak D match, TRBD1 (6 bases). Germline CDR1 SSHAT, CDR2 FNYEAQ (reference sequence). The CDR3 runs 10 residues. In DNA form, the CDR3 reads TGTGCCAGCAGCCACTGGGGGCCTTCTTTC. Translating gives CASSHWGPSF.

The genes are TRBV9 and TRBJ1-1, with a weak D call TRBD1 (6 bases). V was trimmed by 0 bases and J by 1 base, leaving 13 bases between them. The germline V gene has CDR1 SGDLS and CDR2 YYNGEE. There are 16 residues in the CDR3. For the CDR3, the DNA is TGTGCCAGCAGCGTAGGAGGGGGTTTGGGGAACACTGAAGCTTTCTTT. The encoded protein is CASSVGGGLGNTEAFF. Using reference TRBV9 and TRBJ1-1 for the parts outside the CDR3, the full variable domain is DSGVTQTPKHLITATGQRVTLRCSPRSGDLSVYWYQQSLDQGLQFLIQYYNGEERAKGNILERFSAQQFPDLHSELNLSSLELGDSALYFCASSVGGGLGNTEAFFGQGTRLTVV.

The chain is built from TRBV2 and TRBJ1-1; 7 bases map to TRBD1. Germline CDR1 reads SNHLY; CDR2 reads FYNNEI. The V gene end was trimmed by 11 bases and the J gene end by 1 base; junction bases not matched to a gene: 10. CDR3 size: 14 residues. The CDR3 DNA follows: TGTGCCTCACGGACAGGCCTACCGAACACTGAAGCTTTCTTT. The encoded protein is CASRTGLPNTEAFF.